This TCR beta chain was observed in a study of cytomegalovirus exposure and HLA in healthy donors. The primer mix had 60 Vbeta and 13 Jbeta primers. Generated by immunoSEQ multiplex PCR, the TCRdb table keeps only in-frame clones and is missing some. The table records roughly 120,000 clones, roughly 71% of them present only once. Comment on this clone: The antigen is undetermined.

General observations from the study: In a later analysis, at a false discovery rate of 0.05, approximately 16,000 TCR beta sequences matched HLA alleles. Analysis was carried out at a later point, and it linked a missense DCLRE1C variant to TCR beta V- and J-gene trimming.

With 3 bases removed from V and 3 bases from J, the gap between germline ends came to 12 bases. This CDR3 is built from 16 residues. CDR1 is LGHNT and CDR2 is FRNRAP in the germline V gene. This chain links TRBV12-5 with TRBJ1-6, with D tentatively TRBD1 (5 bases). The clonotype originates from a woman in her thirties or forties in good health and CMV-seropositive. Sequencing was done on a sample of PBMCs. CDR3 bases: TGTGCTAGTGGTTTCCTGACAGCGGGCTATAATTCACCCCTCCACTTT. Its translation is CASGFLTAGYNSPLHF.